Presented here are 11 T cell receptor beta chains from one specimen sequenced in a study of shared T cell receptors in the human thymus. Sequenced by immunoSEQ multiplex PCR; TCRdb stores in-frame clones only, minus some. The sample carries hundreds of thousands of clones, 70% to 80% recorded once. This same sample was also taken into another study, of human thymus T cells.

The sample was thymocytes. The origin of the receptors is a boy younger than two with a congenital heart defect.

The V and J genes are TRBV27 and TRBJ2-2, with 9 bases matching TRBD2. V lost 0 bases, J lost 4 bases, and 24 bases stayed unmatched. CDR1 and CDR2 (germline): MNHEY, SMNVEV (reference sequence). The CDR3 has 23 amino acids. In DNA form, the CDR3 reads TGTGCCAGCAGTTTATCTCCACAGGGGAGTCAAAGGATTGCTAGCGGGACCACCGGGGAGCTGTTTTTT. Its translation: CASSLSPQGSQRIASGTTGELFF.

The count of this clone is one. This chain joins TRBV4-2 and TRBJ2-2; D is perhaps TRBD2 (5 bases). The V and J ends lost 1 base and 0 bases respectively, with 15 bases between them. This CDR3 contains 18 residues. CDR1 and CDR2 (germline): LGHNA, YNFKEQ. The CDR3 reads CASSQAVGEPANTGELFF. CDR3 in DNA: TGTGCCAGCAGCCAAGCGGTCGGGGAGCCCGCGAACACCGGGGAGCTGTTTTTT.

The CDR3 here is CASSGPGTSSYNEQFF. The CDR3 coding sequence is TGTGCCAGCAGTGGACCCGGGACTAGCTCCTACAATGAGCAGTTCTTC. The gene calls are TRBV6-6 and TRBJ2-1, with 8 bases lining up with TRBD2. Germline CDR1 and CDR2: MNHNY and SVGAGI (reference sequence). V lost 5 bases to trimming and J lost 0 bases; unmatched junction nucleotides: 6. This CDR3 has 16 residues.

This clone occurred a few times. The gene calls are TRBV29-1 and TRBJ2-5, with 10 bases matching TRBD1. Losses at the gene ends were 8 bases for V and 4 bases for J; bases not matched to a gene: 4. This CDR3 contains 12 residues. Germline assignment: CDR1 SQVTM and CDR2 ANQGSEA. CDR3 coding DNA: TGCAGCCTCAGGGACAGGGGAGAGACCCAGTACTTC. Translation: CSLRDRGETQYF.

The chain recombines TRBV29-1 with TRBJ2-2; 7 nucleotides match TRBD1. CDR3 length: 16 residues. Per the germline V gene, CDR1 is SQVTM and CDR2 is ANQGSEA. V trimming: 5 bases; J trimming: 1 base; junction bases outside the gene matches: 10. In DNA, the CDR3 is TGCAGCGTTATCGAGGGGGCGATTTGGAACACCGGGGAGCTGTTTTTT. Encoded protein: CSVIEGAIWNTGELFF.

The genes are TRBV10-3 and TRBJ2-7, with 9 bases fitting TRBD1. The CDR3 is 15 amino acids. Trimming cost V 6 bases and J 6 bases; bases outside gene matches: 12. Germline values: CDR1 ENHRY, CDR2 SYGVKD. The CDR3 loop reads CAIRGVLQGAREQYF. CDR3 in DNA: TGTGCCATCAGGGGGGTTCTACAGGGGGCCCGCGAGCAGTACTTC.

J is TRBJ1-1 and V is TRBV9; 7 bases fit TRBD1. Germline V gives CDR1 SGDLS, CDR2 YYNGEE. The CDR3 covers 16 residues. J lost 5 bases, V lost 4 bases, and 14 bases had no gene match. The CDR3 loop is CASSTRDNRGVTEAFF. In nucleotides, the CDR3 is TGTGCCAGCAGCACCCGGGACAACAGGGGAGTGACTGAAGCTTTCTTT.

This rearrangement joins TRBV11-2 to TRBJ2-7; weak D call: TRBD2 (7 bases). V dropped 1 base and J dropped 1 base, with 14 bases sitting between them. The CDR3 covers 16 residues. Germline V CDR1 and CDR2: SGHAT, FQNNGV. CDR3 region: CASSLGMSGTSYEQYF. The CDR3 region has the DNA TGTGCCAGCAGCTTAGGCATGAGCGGGACATCCTACGAGCAGTACTTC.

The chain joins TRBV10-2 to TRBJ2-7; weak D call: TRBD2 (7 bases). Germline V lookup: CDR1 WSHSY, CDR2 SAAADI. Deletions cut 3 bases from V and 2 bases from J, with 20 bases between. The CDR3 is 17 residues long. CDR3 nucleotides: TGCGCCAGCAGTGACCTTCTCGGGCGGGGGCCCACCTACGAGCAGTACTTC. The encoded protein is CASSDLLGRGPTYEQYF.

The chain carries TRBV29-1 and TRBJ2-1, with TRBD2 matching 9 bases. The junction had 5 bases not matched to a gene; V was cut back by 5 bases and J by 3 bases. This CDR3 contains 14 residues. Germline V gives CDR1 SQVTM, CDR2 ANQGSEA. CDR3 coding DNA: TGCAGCGTTCGGCGGGAGGGCCTCTACAATGAGCAGTTCTTC. Translation gives CSVRREGLYNEQFF.

The chain recombines TRBV7-2 with TRBJ2-7, with 7 nucleotides matching TRBD2. CDR1 is SGHTA, CDR2 FQGNSA, per germline. The CDR3 totals 12 residues. Losses at the gene ends were 5 bases for V and 3 bases for J; bases not matched to a gene: 1. In nucleotides, the CDR3 is TGTGCCAGCAGCCCGGGGGGCTACGAGCAGTACTTC. This gives the protein CASSPGGYEQYF.